The clone carrying this TCR beta chain was recorded at least ten times. The entry originates in a study of metastatic and nonmetastatic thyroid tumors. As for the study in general: Patients with malignant and benign thyroid disease provided blood and tumor or nodule tissue, whose repertoires were compared.

Study processing details: Differences in CDR3 between clinicopathological groups were drawn on to build a classifier intended to discriminate distant-metastatic papillary thyroid cancer patients. TCRdb re-called clones via MiXCR from the PCR reads. TCRdb's processing, not the authors' own work, is the source of the V and J calls. The sample contains about 20,000 clones, around 29% of which appear only once. The V gene's germline CDR1 is SGHDT and CDR2 YYEEEE. J gave up 4 bases and V 5 bases, and 7 bases lay outside the gene matches. The CDR3 has 15 residues. The entire patient cohort was treatment-naive prior to thyroid surgery.

Sequencing used blood. This TCR came from a female donor with papillary thyroid cancer or a benign thyroid nodule (not recorded which). Some clones in this sample may be carry-over from other donors' samples. This chain connects TRBV5-6 to TRBJ1-5; 9 nucleotides match TRBD1. The CDR3 here is CASSQQGAWNQPQHF. In nucleotides, the CDR3 is TGTGCCAGCAGTCAACAGGGGGCTTGGAATCAGCCCCAGCATTTT. The full variable domain, with the rest looked up from reference TRBV5-6 and TRBJ1-5, is DAGVTQSPTHLIKTRGQQVTLRCSPKSGHDTVSWYQQALGQGPQFIFQYYEEEERQRGNFPDRFSGHQFPNYSSELNVNALLLGDSALYLCASSQQGAWNQPQHFGDGTRLSIL.